The 19 T cell receptor beta chains presented below share a single source sample, sequenced in a study of shared clonotypes between healthy human individuals. Data came from immunoSEQ multiplex PCR; TCRdb stores just in-frame clones and leaves some out. The sample carries about a million clones, 70% to 80% recorded once. Sequenced sample: memory CD4+ T cells sorted from blood. Subset reported: CD45RA-negative fraction. The receptor source for this set is a man aged 18 to 35 in good health.

This chain joins TRBV7-8 and TRBJ1-5; no clear D. Trimming removed 4 bases from V and 1 base from J, with 11 bases in between. Germline CDR1 and CDR2: SGHVS and FQNEAQ. CDR3 size: 15 residues. For the CDR3, the DNA is TGTGCCAGCAGCTGGGATAGTGTCAGCAATCAGCCCCAGCATTTT. Its translation: CASSWDSVSNQPQHF.

There are a few counts of this clone. V is TRBV19 and J is TRBJ2-7, with TRBD2 as a possible D gene (6 bases). This CDR3 region has 14 residues. Germline CDR1 and CDR2: LNHDA and SQIVND (reference sequence). With 1 base removed from V and 5 bases from J, the gap between germline ends came to 12 bases. CDR3 nucleotides: TGTGCCAGTAGTATAGGTACCACGGGGGACGAGCAGTACTTC. Translated, it gives CASSIGTTGDEQYF.

This clone appeared a few times. The chain uses TRBV18 and TRBJ2-7; TRBD2 agrees at 9 bases. The CDR3 runs 15 residues. Per germline, CDR1 KGHSH and CDR2 LQKENI. The trim removed 6 bases at V and 3 bases at J, leaving 9 bases unmatched. CDR3 sequence: CASSPIAGEGYEQYF. In DNA, the CDR3 is TGTGCCAGCTCTCCTATAGCGGGAGAAGGCTACGAGCAGTACTTC.

The CDR3 DNA reads TGTGCCAGCAGCTTTGGGGAGGGCCTATACAATGAGCAGTTCTTC. This encodes CASSFGEGLYNEQFF. The chain recombines TRBV7-2 with TRBJ2-1, with 7 bases identical to TRBD2. This CDR3 spans 15 amino acids. With 3 bases clipped from V and 4 bases from J, the junction kept 6 bases outside the gene matches. CDR1 and CDR2 (germline): SGHTA, FQGNSA. The variable domain in full, completed from reference TRBV7-2 and TRBJ2-1, reads GAGVSQSPSNKVTEKGKDVELRCDPISGHTALYWYRQSLGQGLEFLIYFQGNSAPDKSGLPSDRFSAERTGGSVSTLTIQRTQQEDSAVYLCASSFGEGLYNEQFFGPGTRLTVL.

This clone was counted a few times. The CDR3 here is CASSLAATGLNTEAFF. The CDR3 DNA is TGTGCCAGCAGCTTAGCCGCGACAGGGTTGAACACTGAAGCTTTCTTT. The chain has TRBV7-9 and TRBJ1-1; 7 nucleotides line up with TRBD1. CDR1 and CDR2 (germline): SEHNR, FQNEAQ (reference sequence). Trimming took 0 bases from V and 0 from J; bases not matched to a gene: 4. The CDR3 spans 16 residues.

The V gene is TRBV2, the J gene TRBJ2-3; D is unresolved. Germline assignment: CDR1 SNHLY and CDR2 FYNNEI. CDR3 size: 13 residues. The V and J ends lost 4 bases and 5 bases respectively, with 10 bases between them. CDR3 nucleotide sequence: TGTGCCAGCAGTGGGAGTGAGGTAGATACGCAGTATTTT. Translated: CASSGSEVDTQYF.

This chain joins TRBV29-1 and TRBJ2-2; D gene unclear. Looked up from germline, CDR1 is SQVTM and CDR2 is ANQGSEA. The V end was cut by 2 bases, the J end by 1 base, with 8 bases between. The CDR3 covers 14 residues. CDR3: CSVEWHRNTGELFF. The CDR3 nucleotides are TGCAGCGTTGAATGGCACCGGAACACCGGGGAGCTGTTTTTT.

CDR3 protein: CASSSNIGGGQGYEQYF. CDR3 bases: TGTGCCAGCAGCTCCAATATAGGAGGCGGCCAAGGGTACGAGCAGTACTTC. V is TRBV7-2 and J is TRBJ2-7; D may be TRBD2 (5 bases). The length of the CDR3 is 17 residues. Between the trimmed V and J ends, which lost 4 bases and 4 bases, there was a span of 23 bases. The germline CDR1 and CDR2 sequences are SGHTA and FQGNSA. The variable domain in full, with the rest retrieved from reference TRBV7-2 and TRBJ2-7, is GAGVSQSPSNKVTEKGKDVELRCDPISGHTALYWYRQSLGQGLEFLIYFQGNSAPDKSGLPSDRFSAERTGGSVSTLTIQRTQQEDSAVYLCASSSNIGGGQGYEQYFGPGTRLTVT.

In this sample, this clone turned up once. V usage is TRBV30 and J usage is TRBJ2-7, with D possibly matching TRBD2 (5 bases). V lost 0 bases and J 6 bases, leaving 12 bases between the germline ends. CDR1 and CDR2 (germline): GTSNPN, SVGIG (reference sequence). The CDR3 runs to 13 residues. CDR3 in DNA: TGTGCCTGGAGTGTATCCCTAGCACGCGAGCAGTACTTC. Its translation: CAWSVSLAREQYF.

This rearrangement joins TRBV7-9 to TRBJ2-7, with TRBD1 matching over 8 bases. The CDR3 runs 14 residues. The germline CDR1 and CDR2 sequences are SEHNR and FQNEAQ (reference sequence). The trim removed 4 bases at V and 4 bases at J, leaving 6 bases unmatched. CDR3 sequence reads: CASSSDRVGYEQYF. CDR3 nucleotide sequence: TGTGCCAGCAGCTCGGACAGGGTAGGTTACGAGCAGTACTTC.

V is TRBV25-1 and J is TRBJ1-4; TRBD1 is a possible D gene (5 bases). The V end lost 6 bases, the J end lost 5 bases, and 13 bases lay between the germline ends. Per the germline V gene, CDR1 is MGHDK and CDR2 is SYGVNS. The CDR3 is 14 amino acids. The CDR3 region is CASSSLGGNEKLFF. DNA of the CDR3: TGTGCCAGCAGCTCCCTGGGGGGGAATGAAAAACTGTTTTTT.

The chain is built from TRBV28 and TRBJ1-6, with D perhaps TRBD1 (6 bases). This CDR3 comprises 15 residues. Germline V gene data show CDR1 as MDHEN and CDR2 as SYDVKM. Deletions cut 6 bases from V and 8 bases from J, with 17 bases between. As DNA, the CDR3 is TGTGCCAGCAGGGGGGCTGGACAAATTTATTCACCCCTCCACTTT. As protein: CASRGAGQIYSPLHF.

The chain recombines TRBV6-6 with TRBJ1-2, with D possibly being TRBD1 (6 bases). The germline CDR1 and CDR2 sequences are MNHNY and SVGAGI (reference sequence). V was shortened by 5 bases and J by 2 bases, with 15 bases between the two germline ends. The CDR3 runs to 15 residues. CDR3 DNA: TGTGCCAGCAGTCAGATTTCGGGGGCGAACTATGGCTACACCTTC. Protein sequence: CASSQISGANYGYTF.

Concerning this clone: Additional DNA sequences in this sample encode the identical CDR3. V and J are TRBV7-9 and TRBJ1-6; D uncertain. Germline assignment: CDR1 SEHNR and CDR2 FQNEAQ (reference sequence). Trimming took off 5 bases at V and 10 bases at J, with 6 bases between the two ends. The CDR3 loop spans 11 amino acids. The CDR3 loop reads CASSGGSPLHF. The CDR3 bases are TGTGCCAGCAGCGGTGGATCACCCCTCCACTTT.

The chain employs TRBV6-1 and TRBJ1-2; 7 bases are a match to TRBD1. V was pared by 6 bases and J by 4 bases, with 11 bases of the junction left unmatched. Per the germline V gene, CDR1 is MNHNS and CDR2 is SASEGT. The CDR3 sequence is 15 residues long. The CDR3 DNA sequence: TGTGCCAGCAGGGAGAATACAGGGGAGGCCTATGGCTACACCTTC. This sequence encodes CASRENTGEAYGYTF.

V and J are TRBV2 and TRBJ2-3; 14 bases map to TRBD2. CDR3 length equals 16 residues. V dropped 6 bases and J dropped 6; count of bases not matched to a gene: 8. Germline V gives CDR1 SNHLY, CDR2 FYNNEI. The CDR3 DNA reads TGTGCCAGCAGAAGACTAGCGGGGGGGTTAACGGATACGCAGTATTTT. Translated, it gives CASRRLAGGLTDTQYF.

The chain employs TRBV5-1 and TRBJ2-1; D might be TRBD1 or TRBD2, each matching 7 bases. The germline CDR1 and CDR2 sequences are SGHRS and YFSETQ. This CDR3 contains 14 residues. Trimming took 7 bases from V and 0 from J, leaving 11 bases between them. As DNA, the CDR3 is TGCGCCAGCCAGGGGGGGAGCTCCTACAATGAGCAGTTCTTC. This sequence encodes CASQGGSSYNEQFF. Full variable domain (rest looked up from reference TRBV5-1 and TRBJ2-1): KAGVTQTPRYLIKTRGQQVTLSCSPISGHRSVSWYQQTPGQGLQFLFEYFSETQRNKGNFPGRFSGRQFSNSRSEMNVSTLELGDSALYLCASQGGSSYNEQFFGPGTRLTVL.

The rearrangement joins TRBV7-3 to TRBJ2-7; D possibly corresponds to TRBD2 (6 bases). The germline V gene encodes CDR1 SGHTA and CDR2 FQGTGA. This CDR3 region has 13 residues. The V end was cut by 5 bases, the J end by 4 bases, with 12 bases between. CDR3 region: CASSQEGSYEQYF. The CDR3 region has the DNA TGTGCCAGCAGCCAGGAGGGTAGTTACGAGCAGTACTTC.

This clone was found many times. CDR3 coding DNA: TGTGCCAGCAGTTCCCAAGGGGGATCACCCCTCCACTTT. Its protein product is CASSSQGGSPLHF. The chain is built from TRBV7-9 and TRBJ1-6; possibly TRBD1 for D (6 bases). This CDR3 spans 13 amino acids. Trimming shortened V by 6 bases and J by 10 bases, and 13 bases separated the two germline ends. Germline V CDR1 and CDR2: SEHNR, FQNEAQ (reference sequence).